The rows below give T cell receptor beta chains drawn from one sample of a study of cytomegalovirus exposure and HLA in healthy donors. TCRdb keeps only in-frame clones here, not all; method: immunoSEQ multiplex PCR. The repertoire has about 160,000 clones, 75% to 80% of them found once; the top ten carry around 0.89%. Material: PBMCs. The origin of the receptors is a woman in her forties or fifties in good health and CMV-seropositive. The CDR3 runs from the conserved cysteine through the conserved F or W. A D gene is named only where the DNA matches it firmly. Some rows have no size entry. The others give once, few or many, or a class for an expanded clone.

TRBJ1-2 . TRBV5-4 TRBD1 TGTGCCAGCAGCACGCCCGCCGGACAGGTGGCGCATGGCTACACCTTC CASSTPAGQVAHGYTF
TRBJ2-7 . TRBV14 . TGTGCCAGCAGTCCTGACACAGCCTACGAGCAGTACTTC CASSPDTAYEQYF
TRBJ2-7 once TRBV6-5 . TGTGCCAGCAGAACAGGGTCCTACGAGCAGTACTTC CASRTGSYEQYF
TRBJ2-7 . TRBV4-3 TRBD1 TGCGCCAGCAGTTTACAGGGGAATAAGGGCTACGAGCAGTACTTC CASSLQGNKGYEQYF
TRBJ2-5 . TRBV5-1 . TGCGCCAGCAGCTCCACAGGGCAAGAGACCCAGTACTTC CASSSTGQETQYF
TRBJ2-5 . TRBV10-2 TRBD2 TGCGCCAGCAGCAAGCGGGGGTGGGTCCAAGAGACCCAGTACTTC CASSKRGWVQETQYF
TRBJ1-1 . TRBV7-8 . TGTGCCAGCAGCCGGACCCCCGGGAGGACTGAAGCTTTCTTT CASSRTPGRTEAFF
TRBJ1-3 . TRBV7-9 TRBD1 TGTGCCAGCAGCCGATTTTCGGACAGGGATAAGGGAAACACCATATATTTT CASSRFSDRDKGNTIYF
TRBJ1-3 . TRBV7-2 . TGTGCCAGCAGCTCCCAGGGAAAGGGAAACACCATATATTTT CASSSQGKGNTIYF
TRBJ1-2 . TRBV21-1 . TGTGCCAGCAGCAAAGAGAGGAGGGAATGCGGCTACACCTTC CASSKERRECGYTF
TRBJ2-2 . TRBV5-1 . TGCGCCAGCAGCCCGCGGGGCGCGACCGGGGAGCTGTTTTTT CASSPRGATGELFF
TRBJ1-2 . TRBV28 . TGTGCCAGCAGTTTGGACAGCATCCACTCCTTC CASSLDSIHSF
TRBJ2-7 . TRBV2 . TGTGCCAGCAAGGTTGAGGCGGGCTTCTACGAGCAGTACTTC CASKVEAGFYEQYF
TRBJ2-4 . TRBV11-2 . TGTGCCAGCAGCTTAGTCGGGGTTAAAAACATTCAGTACTTC CASSLVGVKNIQYF